This T cell receptor (beta chain) was sequenced in a study of T cell responses to AZD1222 COVID-19 vaccine. General study points: The donor cohort was predominantly white British with a female majority, and clonal diversity may have been underestimated.

Note on this clone: Its antigen remains unidentified.

This CDR3 has 11 residues. The V end was cut by 5 bases, the J end by 9 bases, with 8 bases between. Looked up from germline, CDR1 is MNHEY and CDR2 is SVGAGI. The data were produced by immunoSEQ multiplex PCR, yet TCRdb's version contains in-frame clones alone and is incomplete. The table shows 90,000 to 130,000 clones, with about 86% occurring only once. The receptor's source is an adult in good health. This specimen consisted of peripheral blood, obtained on day 0 of AZD1222 vaccination. The V and J genes are TRBV6-5 and TRBJ2-1; D uncertain. The CDR3 here is CASSPLTEQFF. The DNA of the CDR3 is TGTGCCAGCAGTCCCCTGACTGAGCAGTTCTTC.